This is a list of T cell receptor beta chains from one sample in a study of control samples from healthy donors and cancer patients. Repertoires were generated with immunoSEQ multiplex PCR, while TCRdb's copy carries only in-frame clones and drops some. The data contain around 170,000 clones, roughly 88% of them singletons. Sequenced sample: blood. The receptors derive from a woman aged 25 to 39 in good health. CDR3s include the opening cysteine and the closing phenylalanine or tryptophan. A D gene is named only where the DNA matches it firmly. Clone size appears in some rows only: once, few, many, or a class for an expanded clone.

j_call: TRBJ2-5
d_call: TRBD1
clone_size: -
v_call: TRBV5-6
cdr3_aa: CASSVAGGLGETQYF
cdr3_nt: TGTGCCAGCAGTGTCGCAGGGGGCTTAGGCGAGACCCAGTACTTC

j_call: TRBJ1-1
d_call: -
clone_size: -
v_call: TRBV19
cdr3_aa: CASTLGPGGNTEAFF
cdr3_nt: TGTGCCAGTACCCTAGGTCCGGGCGGGAACACTGAAGCTTTCTTT

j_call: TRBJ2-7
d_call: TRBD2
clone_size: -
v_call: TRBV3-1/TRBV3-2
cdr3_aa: CASSPRTSGSEQYF
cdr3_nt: TGTGCCAGCAGCCCCCGGACTAGCGGGAGCGAGCAGTACTTC

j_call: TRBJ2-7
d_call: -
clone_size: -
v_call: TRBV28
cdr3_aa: CASRVRGMPYEQYF
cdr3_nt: TGTGCCAGCAGAGTTCGAGGGATGCCCTACGAGCAGTACTTC

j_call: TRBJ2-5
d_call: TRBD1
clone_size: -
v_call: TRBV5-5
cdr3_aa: CASSQGQGARETQYF
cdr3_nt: TGTGCCAGCAGCCAGGGACAGGGGGCCCGAGAGACCCAGTACTTC

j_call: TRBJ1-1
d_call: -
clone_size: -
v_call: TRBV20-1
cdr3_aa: CSPLWGTEAFF
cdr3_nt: TGCAGTCCCCTATGGGGGACTGAAGCTTTCTTT

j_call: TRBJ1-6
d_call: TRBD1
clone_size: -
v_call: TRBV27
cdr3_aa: CASMVRGMNSPLHF
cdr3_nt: TGTGCCAGCATGGTCAGGGGGATGAATTCACCCCTCCACTTT

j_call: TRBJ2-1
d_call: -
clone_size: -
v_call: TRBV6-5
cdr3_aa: CASSYHRDTAWNEQFF
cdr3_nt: TGTGCCAGCAGTTACCACCGGGACACAGCCTGGAATGAGCAGTTCTTC

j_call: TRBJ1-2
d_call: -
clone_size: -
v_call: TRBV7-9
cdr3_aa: CASSLVTGWDGYTF
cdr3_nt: TGTGCCAGCAGCTTAGTAACAGGGTGGGACGGCTACACCTTC

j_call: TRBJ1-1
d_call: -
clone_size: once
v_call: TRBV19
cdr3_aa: CASSLDGIREAFF
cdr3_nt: TGTGCCAGTAGCCTAGACGGAATAAGAGAAGCTTTCTTT

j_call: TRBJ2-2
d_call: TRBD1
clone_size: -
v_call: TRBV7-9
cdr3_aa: CASSLGTGNTGELFF
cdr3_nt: TGTGCCAGCAGCCTTGGGACAGGTAACACCGGGGAGCTGTTTTTT

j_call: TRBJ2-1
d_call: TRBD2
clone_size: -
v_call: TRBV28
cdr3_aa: CASSSEREFGGEQFF
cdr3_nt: TGTGCCAGCAGTTCTGAGCGGGAGTTCGGGGGTGAGCAGTTCTTC

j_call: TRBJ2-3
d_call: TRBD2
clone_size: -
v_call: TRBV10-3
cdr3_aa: CAIGLAGGSTDTQYF
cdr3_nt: TGTGCCATCGGGTTAGCGGGGGGGAGCACAGATACGCAGTATTTT

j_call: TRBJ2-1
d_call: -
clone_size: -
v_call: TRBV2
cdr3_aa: CASSEGRTQNNEQFF
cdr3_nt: TGTGCCAGCAGTGAAGGTAGAACACAAAACAATGAGCAGTTCTTC

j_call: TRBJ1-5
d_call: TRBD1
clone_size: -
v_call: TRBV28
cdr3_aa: CASNSGQGYQPQHF
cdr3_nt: TGTGCCAGCAACTCGGGACAGGGATATCAGCCCCAGCATTTT

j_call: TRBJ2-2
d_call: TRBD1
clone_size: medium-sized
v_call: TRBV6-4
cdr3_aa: CASSDFNRGRTGELFF
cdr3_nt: TGTGCCAGCAGTGACTTCAACAGGGGGCGGACCGGGGAGCTGTTTTTT

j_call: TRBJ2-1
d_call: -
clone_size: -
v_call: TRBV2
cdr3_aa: CASGVRSGRYNEQFF
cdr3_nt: TGTGCCAGCGGGGTGAGGAGCGGGCGCTACAATGAGCAGTTCTTC

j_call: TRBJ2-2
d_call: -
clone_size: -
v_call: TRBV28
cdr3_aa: CASSSGDLTGELFF
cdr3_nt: TGTGCCAGCAGCTCAGGGGACCTCACCGGGGAGCTGTTTTTT

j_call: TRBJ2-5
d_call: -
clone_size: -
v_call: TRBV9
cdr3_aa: CASSVGQGGLETQYF
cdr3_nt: TGTGCCAGCAGCGTAGGCCAAGGGGGTTTGGAGACCCAGTACTTC

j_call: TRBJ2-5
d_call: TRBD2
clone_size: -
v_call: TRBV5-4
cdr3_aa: CASRRGEETQYF
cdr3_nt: TGTGCCAGCCGGCGGGGGGAAGAGACCCAGTACTTC

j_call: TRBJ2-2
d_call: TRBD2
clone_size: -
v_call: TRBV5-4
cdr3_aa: CASSPGGRATGELFF
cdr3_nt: TGTGCCAGCAGCCCCGGGGGGAGAGCAACCGGGGAGCTGTTTTTT

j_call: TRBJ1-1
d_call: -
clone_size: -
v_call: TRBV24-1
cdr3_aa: CATSAGQNTEAFF
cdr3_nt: TGTGCCACCAGTGCGGGACAAAACACTGAAGCTTTCTTT

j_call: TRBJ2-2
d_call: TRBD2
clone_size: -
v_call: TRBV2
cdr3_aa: CASQGTGGAGELFF
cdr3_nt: TGTGCCAGCCAAGGGACGGGGGGTGCCGGGGAGCTGTTTTTT

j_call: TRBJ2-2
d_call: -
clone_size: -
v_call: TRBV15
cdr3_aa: CATSRGGRVYTGELFF
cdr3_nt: TGTGCCACCAGCAGAGGGGGCAGGGTGTACACCGGGGAGCTGTTTTTT

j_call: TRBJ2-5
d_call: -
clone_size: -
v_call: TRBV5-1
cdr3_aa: CASSLGQGRQETQYF
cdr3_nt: TGCGCCAGCAGCTTGGGGCAGGGTAGGCAAGAGACCCAGTACTTC